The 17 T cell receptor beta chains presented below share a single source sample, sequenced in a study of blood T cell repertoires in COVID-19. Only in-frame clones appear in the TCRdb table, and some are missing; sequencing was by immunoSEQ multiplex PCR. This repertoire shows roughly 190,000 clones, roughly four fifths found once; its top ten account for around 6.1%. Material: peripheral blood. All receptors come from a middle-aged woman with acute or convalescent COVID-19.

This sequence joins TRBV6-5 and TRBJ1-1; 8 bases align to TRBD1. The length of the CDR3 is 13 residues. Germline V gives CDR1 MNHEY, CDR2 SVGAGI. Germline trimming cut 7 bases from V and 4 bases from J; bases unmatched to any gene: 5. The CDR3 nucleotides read TGTGCCAGCAAGCAGGGGGCGGGCACTGAAGCTTTCTTT. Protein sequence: CASKQGAGTEAFF.

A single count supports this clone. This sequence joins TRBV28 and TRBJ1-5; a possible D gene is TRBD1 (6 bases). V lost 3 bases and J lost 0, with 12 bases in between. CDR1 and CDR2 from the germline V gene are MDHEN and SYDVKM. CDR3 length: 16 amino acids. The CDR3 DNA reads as TGTGCCAGCAGTTTTGGGGACACTAATAGCAATCAGCCCCAGCATTTT. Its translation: CASSFGDTNSNQPQHF.

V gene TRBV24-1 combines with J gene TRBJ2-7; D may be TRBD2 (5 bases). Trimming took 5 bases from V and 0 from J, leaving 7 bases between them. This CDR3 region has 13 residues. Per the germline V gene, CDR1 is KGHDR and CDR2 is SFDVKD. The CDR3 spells CATSGGNSYEQYF. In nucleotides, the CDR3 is TGTGCCACCAGTGGAGGGAACTCCTACGAGCAGTACTTC.

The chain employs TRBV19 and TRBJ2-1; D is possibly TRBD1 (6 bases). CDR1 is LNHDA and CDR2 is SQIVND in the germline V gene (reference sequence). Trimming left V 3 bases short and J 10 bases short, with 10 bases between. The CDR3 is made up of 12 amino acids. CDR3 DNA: TGTGCCAGTAGTATGGATGGGGGCGAGCAGTTCTTC. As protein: CASSMDGGEQFF.

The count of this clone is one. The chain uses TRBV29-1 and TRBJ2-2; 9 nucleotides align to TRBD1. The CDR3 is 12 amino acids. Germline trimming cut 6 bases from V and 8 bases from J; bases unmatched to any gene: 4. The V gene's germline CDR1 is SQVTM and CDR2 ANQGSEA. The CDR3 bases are TGCAGCGTGACAGGGGGGGTTGGGGAGCTGTTTTTT. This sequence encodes CSVTGGVGELFF.

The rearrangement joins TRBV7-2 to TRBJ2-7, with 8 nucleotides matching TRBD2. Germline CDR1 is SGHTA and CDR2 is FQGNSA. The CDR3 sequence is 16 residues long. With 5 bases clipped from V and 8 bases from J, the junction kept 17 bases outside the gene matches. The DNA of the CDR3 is TGTGCCAGCAGCCCTGAAATTCTAGCGGGCCGGTCCAAGCAGTACTTC. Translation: CASSPEILAGRSKQYF.

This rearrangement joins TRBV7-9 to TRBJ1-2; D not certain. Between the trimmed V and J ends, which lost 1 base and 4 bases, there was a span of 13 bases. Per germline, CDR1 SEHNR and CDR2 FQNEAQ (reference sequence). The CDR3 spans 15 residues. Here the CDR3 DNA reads TGTGCCAGCAGCTTAGGATCCCGGGTAATCTATGGCTACACCTTC. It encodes CASSLGSRVIYGYTF.

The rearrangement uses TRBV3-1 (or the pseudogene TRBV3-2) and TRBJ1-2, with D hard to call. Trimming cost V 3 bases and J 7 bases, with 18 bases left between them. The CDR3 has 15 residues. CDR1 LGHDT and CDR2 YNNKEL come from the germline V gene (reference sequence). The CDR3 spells CASSHLGEGIGGYTF. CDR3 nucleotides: TGTGCCAGCAGCCACCTCGGGGAGGGTATAGGTGGCTACACCTTC.

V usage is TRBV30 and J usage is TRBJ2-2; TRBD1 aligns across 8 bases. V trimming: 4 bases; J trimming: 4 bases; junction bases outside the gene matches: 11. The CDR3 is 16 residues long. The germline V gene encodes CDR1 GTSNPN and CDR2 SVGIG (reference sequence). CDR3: CAWTLRQGTFTGELFF. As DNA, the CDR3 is TGTGCCTGGACCTTACGACAGGGGACCTTCACCGGGGAGCTGTTTTTT.

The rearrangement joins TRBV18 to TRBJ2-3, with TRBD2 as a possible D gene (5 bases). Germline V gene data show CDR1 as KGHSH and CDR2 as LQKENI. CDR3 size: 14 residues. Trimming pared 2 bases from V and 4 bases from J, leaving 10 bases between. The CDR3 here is CASSPMADSDTQYF. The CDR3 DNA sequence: TGTGCCAGCTCACCAATGGCGGACTCAGATACGCAGTATTTT. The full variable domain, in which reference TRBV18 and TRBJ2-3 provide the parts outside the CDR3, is NAGVMQNPRHLVRRRGQEARLRCSPMKGHSHVYWYRQLPEEGLKFMVYLQKENIIDESGMPKERFSAEFPKEGPSILRIQQVVRGDSAAYFCASSPMADSDTQYFGPGTRLTVL.

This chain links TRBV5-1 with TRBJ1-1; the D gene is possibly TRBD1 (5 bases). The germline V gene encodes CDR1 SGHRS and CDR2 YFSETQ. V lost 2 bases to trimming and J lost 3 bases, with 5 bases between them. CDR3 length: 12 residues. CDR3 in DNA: TGCGCCAGCAGCTTACAGGACACTGAAGCTTTCTTT. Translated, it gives CASSLQDTEAFF.

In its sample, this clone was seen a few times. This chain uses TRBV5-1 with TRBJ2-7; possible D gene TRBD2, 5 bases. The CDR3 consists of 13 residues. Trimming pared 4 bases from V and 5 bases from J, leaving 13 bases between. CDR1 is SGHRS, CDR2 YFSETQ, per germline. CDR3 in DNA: TGCGCCAGCAGCCGCGGAGATAGCGACGAGCAGTACTTC. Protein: CASSRGDSDEQYF. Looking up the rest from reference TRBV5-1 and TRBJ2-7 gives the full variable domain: KAGVTQTPRYLIKTRGQQVTLSCSPISGHRSVSWYQQTPGQGLQFLFEYFSETQRNKGNFPGRFSGRQFSNSRSEMNVSTLELGDSALYLCASSRGDSDEQYFGPGTRLTVT.

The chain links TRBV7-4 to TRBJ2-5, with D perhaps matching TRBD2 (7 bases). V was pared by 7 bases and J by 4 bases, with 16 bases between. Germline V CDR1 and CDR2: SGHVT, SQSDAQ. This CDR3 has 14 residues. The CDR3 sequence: CASNLEGGRETQYF. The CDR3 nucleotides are TGTGCCAGCAACCTAGAGGGGGGGCGAGAGACCCAGTACTTC. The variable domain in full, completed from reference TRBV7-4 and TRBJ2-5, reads GAGVSQSPRYKVAKRGRDVALRCDSISGHVTLYWYRQTLGQGSEVLTYSQSDAQRDKSGRPSGRFSAERPERSVSTLKIQRTEQGDSAVYLCASNLEGGRETQYFGPGTRLLVL.

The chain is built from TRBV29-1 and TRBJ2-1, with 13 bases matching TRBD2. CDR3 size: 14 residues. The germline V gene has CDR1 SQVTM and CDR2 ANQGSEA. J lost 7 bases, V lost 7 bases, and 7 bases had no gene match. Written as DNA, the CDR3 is TGCAGCGCAGCGGGACTAGCGGGATGGAATGAGCAGTTCTTC. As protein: CSAAGLAGWNEQFF.

CDR3 sequence: CASSFSGNYGYTF. The CDR3 DNA follows: TGTGCCAGCAGTTTTTCAGGGAACTATGGCTACACCTTC. The rearrangement links TRBV12-3 or TRBV12-4 to TRBJ1-2, with D perhaps TRBD1 (5 bases). The CDR3 consists of 13 residues. Trimming stripped 3 bases from V and 2 bases from J, with 7 bases between.

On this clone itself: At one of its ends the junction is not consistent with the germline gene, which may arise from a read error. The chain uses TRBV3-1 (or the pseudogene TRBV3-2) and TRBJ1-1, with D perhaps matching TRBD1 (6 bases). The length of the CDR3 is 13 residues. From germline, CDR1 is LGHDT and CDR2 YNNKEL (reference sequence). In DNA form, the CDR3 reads TGTGCCAGCAGCCAAAAGGGGGTGGTGGTGACAGCCTTT. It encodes CASSQKGVVVTAF.

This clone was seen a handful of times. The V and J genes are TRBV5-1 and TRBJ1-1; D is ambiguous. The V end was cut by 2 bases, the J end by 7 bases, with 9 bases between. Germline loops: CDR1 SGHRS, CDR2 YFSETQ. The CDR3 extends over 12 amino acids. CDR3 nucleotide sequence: TGCGCCAGCAGCTTAAACACGGGTGAAGCTTTCTTT. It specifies CASSLNTGEAFF.